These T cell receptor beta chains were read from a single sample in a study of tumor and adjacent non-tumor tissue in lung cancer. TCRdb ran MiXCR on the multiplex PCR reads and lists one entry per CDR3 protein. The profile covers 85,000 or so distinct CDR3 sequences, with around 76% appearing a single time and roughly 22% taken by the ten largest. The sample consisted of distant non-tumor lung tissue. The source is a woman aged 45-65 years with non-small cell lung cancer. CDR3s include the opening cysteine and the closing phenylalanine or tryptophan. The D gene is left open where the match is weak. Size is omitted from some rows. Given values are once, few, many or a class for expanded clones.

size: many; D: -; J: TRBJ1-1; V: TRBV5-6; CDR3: CASSLGRPNTEAFF; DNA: TGTGCCAGCAGCTTGGGACGGCCGAACACTGAAGCTTTCTTT
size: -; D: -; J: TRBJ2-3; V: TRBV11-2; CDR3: CASNLGSPGHHTQYF; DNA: TGTGCCAGCAACTTAGGATCCCCAGGGCACCATACGCAGTATTTT
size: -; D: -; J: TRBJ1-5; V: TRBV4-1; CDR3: CASTQQEYNRPQHF; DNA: TGCGCCAGCACTCAACAGGAATACAATCGGCCCCAGCATTTT
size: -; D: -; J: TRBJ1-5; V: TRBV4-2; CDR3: CASSQDITSNQPQHF; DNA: TGTGCTAGCAGCCAAGACATCACTAGTAATCAGCCCCAGCATTTT
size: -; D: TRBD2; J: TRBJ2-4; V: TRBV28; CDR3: CTTGPAGELTKNIQYF; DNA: TGTACCACGGGGCCAGCGGGAGAACTAACCAAAAACATTCAGTACTTC
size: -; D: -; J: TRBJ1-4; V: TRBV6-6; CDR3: CASSYAIGGEDEKLFF; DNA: TGTGCCAGCAGTTACGCCATAGGGGGAGAAGATGAAAAACTGTTTTTT
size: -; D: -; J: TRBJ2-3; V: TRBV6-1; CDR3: CTRSILTRTSDTQYF; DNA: TGTACCCGCAGTATCCTTACCCGGACCTCAGATACGCAGTATTTT
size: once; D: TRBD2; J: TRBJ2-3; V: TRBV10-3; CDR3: CAISASAGPDVTDTQYF; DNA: TGTGCCATCAGTGCATCAGCGGGACCGGATGTCACAGATACGCAGTATTTT
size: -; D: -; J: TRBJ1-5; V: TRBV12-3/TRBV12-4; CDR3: CVSSPSDGLAGRSNQPQQF; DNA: TGTGTCAGCAGTCCCTCCGACGGTTTAGCGGGGCGTAGCAATCAGCCCCAGCAATTT
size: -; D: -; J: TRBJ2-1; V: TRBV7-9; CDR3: CASSLLPGEQFF; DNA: TGTGCCAGCAGCCTCCTTCCCGGTGAGCAGTTCTTC
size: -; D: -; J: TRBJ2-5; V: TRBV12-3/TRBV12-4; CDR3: CASSLRSVETQYF; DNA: TGTGCCAGCAGTTTAAGGTCCGTGGAGACACAGTACTTC
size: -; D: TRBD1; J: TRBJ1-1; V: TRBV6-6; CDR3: CASYFRGSGNTEAFF; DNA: TGTGCTAGCTACTTCAGGGGGAGCGGGAACACTGAAGCTTTCTTT
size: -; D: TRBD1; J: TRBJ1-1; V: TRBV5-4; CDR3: CTSSLVRGRTEAFF; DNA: TGTACCAGTAGCTTGGTAAGGGGGCGGACTGAAGCTTTCTTT
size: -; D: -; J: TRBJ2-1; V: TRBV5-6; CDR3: CTSSYRVGSYNEQFF; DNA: TGTACCAGCAGCTACAGGGTCGGCTCCTACAATGAGCAGTTCTTC
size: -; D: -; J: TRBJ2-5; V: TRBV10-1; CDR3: CARPTMREIQQF; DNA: TGCGCCAGACCCACCATGAGAGAGATCCAGCAGTTC
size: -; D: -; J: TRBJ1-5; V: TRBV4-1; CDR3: CASTPYSPQPQHF; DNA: TGCGCCAGCACTCCTTACTCTCCCCAGCCCCAGCATTTT
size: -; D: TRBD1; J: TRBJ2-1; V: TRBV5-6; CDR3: CASSSTGHNDQFF; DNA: TGTGCAAGCAGCTCGACAGGGCACAATGATCAGTTCTTC
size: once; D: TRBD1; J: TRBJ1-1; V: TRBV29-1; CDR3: CSVHRGLNTEAFF; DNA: TGCAGCGTTCACAGGGGGCTTAACACTGAAGCTTTCTTT
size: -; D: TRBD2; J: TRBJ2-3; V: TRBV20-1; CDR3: CCASGSTDTQYF; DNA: TGCTGTGCTAGCGGGAGCACAGATACGCAGTATTTT
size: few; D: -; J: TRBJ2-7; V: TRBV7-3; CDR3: CASSPRGAYEQYF; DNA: TGTGCCAGCAGCCCCCGAGGGGCCTACGAGCAGTACTTC
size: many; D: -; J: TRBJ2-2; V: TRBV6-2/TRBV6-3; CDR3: CASSYQPGYANTGELFF; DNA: TGTGCCAGCAGTTACCAGCCAGGATATGCGAACACCGGGGAGCTGTTTTTT
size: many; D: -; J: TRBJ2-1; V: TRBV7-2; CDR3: CASSLRAATSNEQFF; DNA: TGTGCCAGCAGCTTAAGGGCAGCTACCAGCAATGAGCAGTTCTTC
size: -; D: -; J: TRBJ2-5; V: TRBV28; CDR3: CASGPLRGRGDETQYF; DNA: TGTGCCAGCGGTCCGTTGCGGGGCCGGGGTGATGAGACCCAGTACTTC
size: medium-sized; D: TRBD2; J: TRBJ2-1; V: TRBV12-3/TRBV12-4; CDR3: CASMLIAGADNEQFF; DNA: TGTGCCAGCATGCTAATAGCGGGGGCGGACAATGAGCAGTTCTTC
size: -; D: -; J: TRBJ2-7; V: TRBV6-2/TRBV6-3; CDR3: CASNDWGHHEQYF; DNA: TGTGCCAGCAATGACTGGGGGCACCACGAGCAGTACTTC
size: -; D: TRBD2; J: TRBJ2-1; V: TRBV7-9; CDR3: CASNPRRTSVLYNEQFF; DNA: TGTGCCAGCAACCCAAGGCGGACTAGCGTCCTTTACAATGAGCAGTTCTTC
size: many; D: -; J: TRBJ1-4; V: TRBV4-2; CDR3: CASSRTRDGEEEKLFF; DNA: TGTGCCAGCAGCCGCACCCGGGACGGGGAAGAGGAAAAACTGTTTTTT
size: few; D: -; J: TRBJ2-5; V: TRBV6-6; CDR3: CASSLPDPVGETQYF; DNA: TGTGCTAGCAGTCTCCCGGACCCAGTTGGGGAGACCCAGTACTTC
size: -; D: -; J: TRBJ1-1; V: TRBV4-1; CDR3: CASNQGERWDTEAFF; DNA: TGCGCCAGCAACCAAGGGGAGAGGTGGGACACTGAAGCTTTCTTT
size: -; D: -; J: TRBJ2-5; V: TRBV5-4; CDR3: CASSPVSLGGLETQSF; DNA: TGTGCCAGCAGCCCAGTATCCCTCGGAGGGCTGGAGACCCAGTCCTTC
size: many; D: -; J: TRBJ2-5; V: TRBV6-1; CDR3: CASSFSGTRRETQYF; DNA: TGTGCCAGCAGTTTTTCCGGGACGAGAAGAGAGACCCAGTACTTC
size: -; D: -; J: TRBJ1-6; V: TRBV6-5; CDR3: CASSSETYNSPLRF; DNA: TGTGCCAGCAGCTCCGAGACGTATAATTCACCCCTCCGCTTT
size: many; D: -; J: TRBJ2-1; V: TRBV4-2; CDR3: CASSPRETPGNEQFF; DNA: TGTGCCAGCAGCCCCCGAGAGACCCCAGGGAATGAGCAGTTCTTC
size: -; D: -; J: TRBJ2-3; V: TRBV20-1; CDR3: CSASERDLSADTQYF; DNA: TGCAGTGCTAGTGAACGGGACCTCAGCGCAGATACGCAGTATTTT
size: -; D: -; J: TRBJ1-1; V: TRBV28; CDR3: CARRSEDGGGTEAFF; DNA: TGTGCCAGACGATCGGAAGACGGGGGGGGCACTGAAGCTTTCTTT
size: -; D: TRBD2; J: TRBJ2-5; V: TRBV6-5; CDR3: CASSVSGEGGKTQYF; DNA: TGTGCCAGCAGTGTTAGCGGGGAGGGTGGGAAGACCCAGTACTTC
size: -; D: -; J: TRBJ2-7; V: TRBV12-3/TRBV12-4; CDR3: CASSSGNSSSYELYF; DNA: TGTGCCAGCAGTTCCGGGAATAGTAGCTCCTACGAGCTGTACTTC